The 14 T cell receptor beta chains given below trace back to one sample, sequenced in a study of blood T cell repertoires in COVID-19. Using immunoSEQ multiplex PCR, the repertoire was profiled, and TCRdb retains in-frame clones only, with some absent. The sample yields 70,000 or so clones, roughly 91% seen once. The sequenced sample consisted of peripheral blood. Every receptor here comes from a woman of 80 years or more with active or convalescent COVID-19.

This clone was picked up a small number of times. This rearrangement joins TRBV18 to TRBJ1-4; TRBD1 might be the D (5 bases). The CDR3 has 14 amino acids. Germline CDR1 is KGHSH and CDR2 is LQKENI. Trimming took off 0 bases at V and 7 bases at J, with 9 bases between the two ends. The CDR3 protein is CASSPPTVGEKLFF. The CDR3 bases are TGTGCCAGCTCACCACCGACAGTGGGTGAAAAACTGTTTTTT.

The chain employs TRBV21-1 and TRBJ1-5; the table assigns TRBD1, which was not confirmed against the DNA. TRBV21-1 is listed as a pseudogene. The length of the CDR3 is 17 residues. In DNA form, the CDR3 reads TGTGCCAGCACTCCGGGACAGGGAGAATATAGCAATCAGCCCCAGCATTTT. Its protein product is CASTPGQGEYSNQPQHF.

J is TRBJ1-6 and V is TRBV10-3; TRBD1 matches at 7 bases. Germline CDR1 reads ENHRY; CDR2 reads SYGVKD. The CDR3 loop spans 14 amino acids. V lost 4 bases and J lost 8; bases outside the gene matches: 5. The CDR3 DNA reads TGTGCCATCAGTGCAGGACAGGACGATTCACCCCTCCACTTT. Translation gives CAISAGQDDSPLHF.

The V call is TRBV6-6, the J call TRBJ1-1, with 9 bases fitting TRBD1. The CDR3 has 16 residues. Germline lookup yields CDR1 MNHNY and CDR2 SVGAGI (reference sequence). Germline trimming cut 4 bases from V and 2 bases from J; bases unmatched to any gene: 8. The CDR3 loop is CASSSVRTGDNTEAFF. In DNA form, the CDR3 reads TGTGCCAGCAGTTCGGTACGGACAGGGGATAACACTGAAGCTTTCTTT.

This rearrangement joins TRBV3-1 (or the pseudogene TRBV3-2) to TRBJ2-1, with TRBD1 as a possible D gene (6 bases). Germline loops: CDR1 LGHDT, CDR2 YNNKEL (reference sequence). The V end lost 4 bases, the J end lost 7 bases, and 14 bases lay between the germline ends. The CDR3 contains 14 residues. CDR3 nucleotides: TGTGCCAGCAGCCTTAGGGGGTCTCTGAATGAGCAGTTCTTC. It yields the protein CASSLRGSLNEQFF.

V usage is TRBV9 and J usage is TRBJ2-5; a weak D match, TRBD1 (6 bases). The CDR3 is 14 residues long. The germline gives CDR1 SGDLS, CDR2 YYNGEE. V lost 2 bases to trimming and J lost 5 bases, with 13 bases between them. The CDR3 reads CASSVGASGETQYF. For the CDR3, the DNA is TGTGCCAGCAGCGTGGGGGCGTCGGGGGAGACCCAGTACTTC.

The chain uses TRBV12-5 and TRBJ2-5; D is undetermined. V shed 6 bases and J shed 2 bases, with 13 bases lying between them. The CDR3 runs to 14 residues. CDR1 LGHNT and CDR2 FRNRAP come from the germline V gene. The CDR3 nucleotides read TGTGCTAGTGGCGAACGACACCTTCAAGAGACCCAGTACTTC. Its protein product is CASGERHLQETQYF.

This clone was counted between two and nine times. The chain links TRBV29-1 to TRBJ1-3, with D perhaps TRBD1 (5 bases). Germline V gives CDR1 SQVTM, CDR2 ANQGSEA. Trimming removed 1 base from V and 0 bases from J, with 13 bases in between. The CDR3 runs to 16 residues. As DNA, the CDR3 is TGCAGCGTTGAAGGGACAAGGGGAGGCTCTGGAAACACCATATATTTT. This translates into CSVEGTRGGSGNTIYF.

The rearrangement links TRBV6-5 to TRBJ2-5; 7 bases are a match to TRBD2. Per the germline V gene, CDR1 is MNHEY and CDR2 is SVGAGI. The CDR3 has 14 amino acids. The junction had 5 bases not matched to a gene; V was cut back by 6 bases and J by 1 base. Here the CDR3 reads CASRSGGIQETQYF. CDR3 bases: TGTGCCAGCAGATCCGGGGGGATCCAAGAGACCCAGTACTTC.

The CDR3 loop is CASYLPGVLSEAFF. In DNA, the CDR3 is TGTGCCAGCTATTTGCCGGGGGTGTTGTCTGAAGCTTTCTTT. This rearrangement joins TRBV6-5 to TRBJ1-1; D is possibly TRBD1 (5 bases). V lost 8 bases and J 6 bases, leaving 19 bases between the germline ends. Germline V gives CDR1 MNHEY, CDR2 SVGAGI. The CDR3 loop spans 14 amino acids.

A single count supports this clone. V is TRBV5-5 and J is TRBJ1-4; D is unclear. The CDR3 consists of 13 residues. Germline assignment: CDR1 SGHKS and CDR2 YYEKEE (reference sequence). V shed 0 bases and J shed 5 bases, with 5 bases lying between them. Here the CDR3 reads CASSLVQNEKLFF. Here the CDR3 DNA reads TGTGCCAGCAGCTTGGTACAGAATGAAAAACTGTTTTTT.

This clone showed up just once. This CDR3 is CASSSYWYPTGELFF. CDR3 coding DNA: TGTGCCAGCAGTTCTTACTGGTACCCCACCGGGGAGCTGTTTTTT. This chain connects TRBV28 to TRBJ2-2; no clear D. Germline loops: CDR1 MDHEN, CDR2 SYDVKM. The CDR3 runs 15 residues. With 4 bases removed from V and 4 bases from J, the gap between germline ends came to 13 bases.

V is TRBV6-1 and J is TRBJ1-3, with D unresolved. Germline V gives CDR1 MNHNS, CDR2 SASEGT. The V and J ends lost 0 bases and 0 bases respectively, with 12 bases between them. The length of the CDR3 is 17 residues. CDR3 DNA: TGTGCCAGCAGTGAAGCGCGTACGGGAAGCTCTGGAAACACCATATATTTT. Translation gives CASSEARTGSSGNTIYF.

The CDR3 coding sequence is TGTGCCAGCAGTGATCTTAAGGGGACAGCCGGAAACATTCAGTACTTC. Its protein product is CASSDLKGTAGNIQYF. The chain recombines TRBV25-1 with TRBJ2-4, with 7 positions matching TRBD1. CDR3 length: 16 residues. The germline gives CDR1 MGHDK, CDR2 SYGVNS. V trimming: 3 bases; J trimming: 6 bases; junction bases outside the gene matches: 11.